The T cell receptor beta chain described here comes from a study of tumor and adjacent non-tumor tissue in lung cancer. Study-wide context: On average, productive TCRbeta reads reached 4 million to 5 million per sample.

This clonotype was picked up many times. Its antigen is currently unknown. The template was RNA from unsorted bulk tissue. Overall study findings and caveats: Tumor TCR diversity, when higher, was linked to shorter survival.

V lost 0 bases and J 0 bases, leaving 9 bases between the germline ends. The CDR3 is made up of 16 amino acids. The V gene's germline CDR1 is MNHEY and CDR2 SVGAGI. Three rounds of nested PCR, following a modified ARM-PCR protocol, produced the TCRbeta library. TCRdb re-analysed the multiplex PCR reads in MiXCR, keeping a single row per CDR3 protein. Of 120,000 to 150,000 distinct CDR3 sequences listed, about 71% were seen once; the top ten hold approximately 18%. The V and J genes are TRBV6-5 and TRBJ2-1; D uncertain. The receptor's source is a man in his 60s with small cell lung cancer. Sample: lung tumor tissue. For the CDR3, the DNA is TGTGCCAGCAGTTACTCGTACACGAGCTCCTACAATGAGCAGTTCTTC. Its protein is CASSYSYTSSYNEQFF.